Listed below are T cell receptor beta chains from one sample, sequenced in a study of cytomegalovirus exposure and HLA in healthy donors. Some clones are missing from TCRdb's copy, which holds only in-frame ones; the method was immunoSEQ multiplex PCR. Reported are about 110,000 clones; the ten largest clones contain more than 3%. What was sequenced was PBMCs. These receptors all stem from a man aged 25 to 40 in good health and CMV-seronegative. CDR3s include the opening cysteine and the closing phenylalanine or tryptophan. D genes are given only for firm matches.

V,J,D,CDR3,DNA
TRBV12-5,TRBJ1-1,TRBD1,CASGFDSRGRTEAFF,TGTGCTAGTGGTTTCGATAGCAGGGGGCGAACTGAAGCTTTCTTT
TRBV19,TRBJ1-6,NA,CASSIGQYYSPLYF,TGTGCCAGTAGTATTGGACAGTATTATTCACCCCTCTACTTT
TRBV28,TRBJ1-4,NA,CATGRGIQGPAPFF,TGTGCCACTGGGAGGGGGATTCAGGGGCCCGCCCCGTTTTTT
TRBV5-6,TRBJ2-4,TRBD1,CASSLWDRAKNIQYF,TGTGCCAGCAGCTTGTGGGACAGAGCCAAAAACATTCAGTACTTC
TRBV5-1,TRBJ2-5,TRBD1,CASSFGTDRGETQYF,TGCGCCAGCAGCTTCGGGACCGACAGGGGAGAGACCCAGTACTTC
TRBV2,TRBJ1-1,NA,CASSSGGTEAFF,TGTGCCAGCAGTAGTGGGGGGACTGAAGCTTTCTTT
TRBV6-5,TRBJ1-2,TRBD1,CASSYSTGQGGGGYTF,TGTGCCAGCAGTTACTCCACCGGACAGGGGGGTGGTGGCTACACCTTC
TRBV4-2,TRBJ2-7,TRBD1,CASSQAGQGYEQYF,TGTGCCAGCAGCCAAGCCGGACAGGGATACGAGCAGTACTTC
TRBV25-1,TRBJ2-7,NA,CASSDLGGASSYEQYF,TGTGCCAGCAGTGATTTGGGAGGCGCTAGCTCCTACGAGCAGTACTTC
TRBV19,TRBJ1-1,NA,CASSMRGGAEAFF,TGTGCCAGTAGTATGCGGGGGGGGGCTGAAGCTTTCTTT
TRBV9,TRBJ1-2,NA,CASSVDSLNYGYTF,TGTGCCAGCAGCGTAGACTCCCTCAACTATGGCTACACCTTC
TRBV6-5,TRBJ1-2,TRBD1,CASSYLEGQVYGYTF,TGTGCCAGCAGTTACCTCGAGGGACAGGTCTATGGCTACACCTTC
TRBV5-1,TRBJ2-7,NA,CASRPATGNEQYF,TGCGCCAGCAGACCAGCTACAGGGAACGAGCAGTACTTC
TRBV6-5,TRBJ1-6,TRBD1,CAGGHRGYNSPLHF,TGTGCCGGGGGACACAGGGGCTATAATTCACCCCTCCACTTT
TRBV11-2,TRBJ2-7,TRBD1,CASSDPGQAFYEQYF,TGTGCCAGCAGCGACCCGGGACAGGCCTTCTACGAGCAGTACTTC
TRBV19,TRBJ2-2,TRBD1,CASSIVRTGGMRTGELFF,TGTGCCAGTAGTATAGTCAGGACAGGGGGAATGAGAACCGGGGAGCTGTTTTTT
TRBV10-3,TRBJ2-3,TRBD2,CAISDMAGGSTDTQYF,TGTGCCATCAGTGATATGGCGGGGGGGTCCACAGATACGCAGTATTTT
TRBV4-2,TRBJ2-7,NA,CASSQEGGKTPYEQYF,TGTGCCAGCAGCCAAGAAGGCGGGAAAACCCCCTACGAGCAGTACTTC
TRBV9,TRBJ2-3,TRBD2,CASSVGGGDTQYF,TGTGCCAGCAGCGTAGGCGGGGGTGATACGCAGTATTTT
TRBV5-8,TRBJ2-2,NA,CASSLGGNTGELFF,TGTGCCAGCAGCTTGGGGGGCAACACCGGGGAGCTGTTTTTT
TRBV15,TRBJ1-2,TRBD1,CATSRSPPWTGQGYTF,TGTGCCACCAGCAGATCCCCCCCGTGGACAGGGCAAGGCTACACCTTC
TRBV5-1,TRBJ1-4,TRBD1,CASSPLEGANLEKLFF,TGCGCCAGCAGCCCGCTCGAGGGGGCCAACTTGGAAAAACTGTTTTTT
TRBV7-8,TRBJ2-7,NA,CASSLDRLAGIAEQYF,TGTGCCAGCAGCTTAGATAGACTGGCGGGGATCGCCGAGCAGTACTTC
TRBV16,TRBJ2-5,NA,CASSQGSEEETQYF,TGTGCCAGCAGCCAAGGGTCGGAGGAGGAGACCCAGTACTTC
TRBV13,TRBJ2-7,TRBD2,CASSPPAGGPHEQYF,TGTGCCAGCAGCCCCCCAGCGGGGGGGCCTCACGAGCAGTACTTC
TRBV5-6,TRBJ2-7,NA,CASSLGPGAYEQYF,TGTGCCAGCAGCCTGGGCCCAGGGGCCTACGAGCAGTACTTC
TRBV19,TRBJ1-2,NA,CASSQGSVYGYTF,TGTGCCAGTAGTCAGGGGTCGGTTTATGGCTACACCTTC
TRBV29-1,TRBJ2-7,TRBD2,CSGRGGNYEQYF,TGCAGCGGCCGCGGGGGTAACTACGAGCAGTACTTC
TRBV12-5,TRBJ2-1,TRBD2,CASGLGTSGDNEQFF,TGTGCTAGTGGTCTTGGGACTAGCGGGGACAATGAGCAGTTCTTC
TRBV7-9,TRBJ1-1,NA,CASSLDGQGNTEAFF,TGTGCCAGCAGCTTAGACGGGCAGGGAAACACTGAAGCTTTCTTT
TRBV28,TRBJ1-2,NA,CACSGTRYGYTF,TGTGCCTGCTCCGGGACAAGATATGGCTACACCTTC
TRBV5-6,TRBJ1-2,NA,CASSFGRNYGYTF,TGTGCCAGCAGCTTTGGCAGAAACTATGGCTACACCTTC